This TCR beta chain was documented in a study of T cells in localized non-small cell lung cancer. CDR3 size: 14 residues. V was trimmed by 5 bases and J by 7 bases, leaving 17 bases between them. Some clones are missing from TCRdb's copy, which holds only in-frame ones; the method was immunoSEQ multiplex PCR. Among about 3,000 clones listed, around 30% were seen once. The sequence derives from a female donor over 55 with stage I lung adenocarcinoma. This chain uses TRBV7-1 with TRBJ1-1, with D maybe TRBD1 (6 bases). TRBV7-1 qualifies as an ORF whose function is uncertain. Sample: lung tumor tissue, taken before any cancer treatment. The CDR3 region has the DNA TGTGCCAGCAGCCTGTTGGGGGACAACCTTGAAGCTTTCTTT. It translates to CASSLLGDNLEAFF.